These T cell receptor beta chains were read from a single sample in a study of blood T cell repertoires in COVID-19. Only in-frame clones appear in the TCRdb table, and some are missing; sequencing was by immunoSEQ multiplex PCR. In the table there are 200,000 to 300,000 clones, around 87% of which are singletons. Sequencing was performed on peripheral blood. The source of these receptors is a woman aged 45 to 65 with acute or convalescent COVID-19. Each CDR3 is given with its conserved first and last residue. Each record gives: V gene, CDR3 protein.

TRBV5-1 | CASSLQENTEAFF
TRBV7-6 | CASSYNGQGAPTGELFF
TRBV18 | CASSPRLGSGTDTQYF
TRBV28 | CASRSGGAGGTDTQYF
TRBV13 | CASSAGLAGNEQYF
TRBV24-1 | CATSDRDYQRVPDTQYF
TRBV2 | CASTFTPSYEQYF
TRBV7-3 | CASSPSGSNTGELFF
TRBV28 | CASSLYAATPTEQYF
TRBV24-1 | CATSASTPQAGYEQYF
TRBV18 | CASSPPGGITGELFF
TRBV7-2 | CASSFSEVTEAFF
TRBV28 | CASSLPIGGEKLFF
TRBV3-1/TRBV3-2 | CASSPSGTSNEQFF
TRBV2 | CASRAGTSGSGSADEQFF
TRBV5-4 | CASSRPRGFGTRWTYNEQFF
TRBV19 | CASRRVFSGNTIYF
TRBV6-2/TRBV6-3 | CASSYSMWGTRLAKNIQYF
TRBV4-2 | CASSQERGAGTEAFF
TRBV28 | CASSLLGRGRGRSPLHF
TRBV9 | CASSVGQRTEAFF
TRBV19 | CASTPYKGRLAGEKLFF
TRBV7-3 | CASSPTGAYNEQFF
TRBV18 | CASSGNTGTGTEAFF
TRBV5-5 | CASSFTGEETQYF
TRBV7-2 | CASSHVGLSPTNEKLFF
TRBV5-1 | CASSFDGQGWLEAFF
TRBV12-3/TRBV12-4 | CAGRQSNTGELFF
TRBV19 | CASSTNGRQGSQDTEAFF
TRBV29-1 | CSASGDRGSAGELFF
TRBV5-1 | CASSSLTSGRANTGELFF
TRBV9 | CASSPIQGPSGNTIYF
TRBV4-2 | CASSQASLYNSPLHF
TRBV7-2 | CASSSGAPSGRLRPYEQYF
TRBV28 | CASTALDPRETQYF
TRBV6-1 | CASSDGQTKNQPQHF
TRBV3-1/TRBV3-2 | CASSLRQGRSNEQFF
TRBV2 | CASSKPGQGAFGEKLFF
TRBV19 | CASRADTANEKLFF
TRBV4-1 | CASSQEEGAGKETQYF
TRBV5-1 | CASSLVGVLGSYNEQFF
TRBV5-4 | CASSDDRGLRGYTF
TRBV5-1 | CASSFIRDRALNTEAFF
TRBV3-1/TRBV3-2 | CASSIGGSTGELFF
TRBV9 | CASSVALRGLGYTF
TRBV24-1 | CATSESGLAGDYNEQFF
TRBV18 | CASSPQETVNTEAFF
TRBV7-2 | CASSPGTGRQPQHF
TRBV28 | CASTVPGFDEQYF
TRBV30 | CAWSNGGRVTNEQFF
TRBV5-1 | CASTSPGWYGYTF